The clone carrying this TCR beta chain was counted a few times. This sample was included in a study of technical replicates of blood from several donors. The data were produced by immunoSEQ multiplex PCR, yet TCRdb's version contains in-frame clones alone and is incomplete. The data show about 12,000 clones, more than 85% seen once. The CDR3 is 14 amino acids. In germline, CDR1 is PRHDT, CDR2 FYEKMQ (reference sequence). Trimming at V came to 5 bases and at J to 8 bases, leaving 11 bases not matched to a gene. The TCR was taken from a human donor in good health. Sequencing input: PBMCs. The V gene is TRBV13, the J gene TRBJ1-2, with TRBD1 identical over 7 bases. This chain's CDR3 is CASSGQVLLEGYTF. The DNA of the CDR3 is TGTGCCAGCAGCGGACAGGTTTTGCTAGAGGGCTACACCTTC.